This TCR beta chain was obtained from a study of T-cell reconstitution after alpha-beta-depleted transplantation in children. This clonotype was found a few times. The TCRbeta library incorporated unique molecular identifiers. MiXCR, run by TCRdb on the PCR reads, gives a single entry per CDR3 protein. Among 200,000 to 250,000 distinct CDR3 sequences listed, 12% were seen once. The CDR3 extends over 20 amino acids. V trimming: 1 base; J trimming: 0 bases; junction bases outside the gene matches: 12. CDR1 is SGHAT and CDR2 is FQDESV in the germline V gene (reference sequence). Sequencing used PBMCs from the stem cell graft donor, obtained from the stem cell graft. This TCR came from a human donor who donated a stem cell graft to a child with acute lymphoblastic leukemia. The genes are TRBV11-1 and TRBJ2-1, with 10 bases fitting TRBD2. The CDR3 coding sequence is TGTGCCAGCAGCTTAGGTAGACTAGCGGGCTATATGAGCTCCTACAATGAGCAGTTCTTC. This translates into CASSLGRLAGYMSSYNEQFF. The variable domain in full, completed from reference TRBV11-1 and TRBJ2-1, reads EAEVAQSPRYKITEKSQAVAFWCDPISGHATLYWYRQILGQGPELLVQFQDESVVDDSQLPKDRFSAERLKGVDSTLKIQPAELGDSAMYLCASSLGRLAGYMSSYNEQFFGPGTRLTVL.